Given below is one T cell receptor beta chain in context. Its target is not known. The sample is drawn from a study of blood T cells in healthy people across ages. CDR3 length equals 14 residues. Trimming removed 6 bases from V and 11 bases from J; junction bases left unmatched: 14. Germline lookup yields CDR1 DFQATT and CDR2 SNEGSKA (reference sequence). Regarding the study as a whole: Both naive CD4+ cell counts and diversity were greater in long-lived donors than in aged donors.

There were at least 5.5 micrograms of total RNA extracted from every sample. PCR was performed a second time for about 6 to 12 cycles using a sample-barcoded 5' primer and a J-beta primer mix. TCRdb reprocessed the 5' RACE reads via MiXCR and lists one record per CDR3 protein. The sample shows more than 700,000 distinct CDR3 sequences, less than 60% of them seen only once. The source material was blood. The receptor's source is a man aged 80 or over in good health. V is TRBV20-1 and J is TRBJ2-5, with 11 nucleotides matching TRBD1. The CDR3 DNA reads TGCAGTGCCCAGGACAGGGGGCTCCACAATGAGCAGTACTTC. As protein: CSAQDRGLHNEQYF.